One and the same sample provided the 19 T cell receptor beta chains below, sequenced in a study of blood T cell repertoires in COVID-19. Libraries were prepared by immunoSEQ multiplex PCR; TCRdb keeps only in-frame clonotypes and omits some of them. The sample holds some 360,000 clones; more than 75% are singletons and the top ten take about 2.3%. The sample consisted of peripheral blood. The receptors shown here come from a woman aged 60-75 years with COVID-19, enrolled during active disease.

V usage is TRBV6-4 and J usage is TRBJ1-1, with 7 bases fitting TRBD1. The CDR3 totals 14 residues. V dropped 6 bases and J dropped 5; count of bases not matched to a gene: 9. From germline, CDR1 is MRHNA and CDR2 SNTAGT. CDR3 protein: CASRQGGEGTEAFF. The DNA of the CDR3 is TGTGCCAGCAGGCAAGGGGGCGAAGGTACTGAAGCTTTCTTT.

The rearrangement joins TRBV12-3 or TRBV12-4 to TRBJ1-2; D is perhaps TRBD1 (5 bases). The CDR3 runs to 13 residues. Trimming shortened V by 1 base and J by 8 bases, and 11 bases separated the two germline ends. The CDR3 DNA is TGTGCCAGCAGTTTAGGGCAGGGCGGCGGCTACACCTTC. As protein: CASSLGQGGGYTF.

The chain joins TRBV19 to TRBJ1-5; D is perhaps TRBD1 (6 bases). The CDR3 has 17 residues. The germline CDR1 and CDR2 sequences are LNHDA and SQIVND (reference sequence). V lost 5 bases to trimming and J lost 2 bases, with 19 bases between them. The CDR3, as DNA: TGTGCCAGTAGTCTACCCGGGGGGGCTCGCGGCAATCAGCCCCAGCATTTT. This gives the protein CASSLPGGARGNQPQHF.

The V and J genes are TRBV7-8 and TRBJ2-1, with TRBD1 matching 7 bases. The CDR3 totals 17 residues. V shed 1 base and J 6 bases; nucleotides not matched to a gene: 12. The germline CDR1 and CDR2 sequences are SGHVS and FQNEAQ. The CDR3 DNA sequence: TGTGCCAGCAGCTTAGAACGGCGGCAGGGGGTCGGCAATGAGCAGTTCTTC. This sequence encodes CASSLERRQGVGNEQFF.

This clone was observed a handful of times. This rearrangement joins TRBV29-1 to TRBJ2-5; a weak D match, TRBD1 (6 bases). V was shortened by 0 bases and J by 4 bases, with 15 bases between the two germline ends. This CDR3 contains 15 residues. Germline V gives CDR1 SQVTM, CDR2 ANQGSEA. CDR3 in DNA: TGCAGCGTTGAAGATGTCTCCAGGGGACGAGAGACCCAGTACTTC. Protein sequence: CSVEDVSRGRETQYF.

This sequence joins TRBV7-9 and TRBJ2-5; TRBD2 aligns across 15 bases. Germline V gene data show CDR1 as SEHNR and CDR2 as FQNEAQ (reference sequence). This CDR3 contains 19 residues. Trimming at V came to 3 bases and at J to 5 bases, leaving 13 bases not matched to a gene. CDR3 in DNA: TGTGCCAGCAGCTTTGCCGGACTAGCGGGGGGGCTGAGTTTGGAGACCCAGTACTTC. This gives the protein CASSFAGLAGGLSLETQYF.

This rearrangement joins TRBV7-9 to TRBJ1-1, with 8 positions matching TRBD1. Germline V gives CDR1 SEHNR, CDR2 FQNEAQ (reference sequence). This CDR3 has 14 residues. Trimming removed 6 bases from V and 1 base from J; junction bases left unmatched: 4. The CDR3 loop reads CASRPGQGNTEAFF. Here the CDR3 DNA reads TGTGCCAGCAGGCCCGGACAGGGGAACACTGAAGCTTTCTTT. The full variable domain, in which reference TRBV7-9 and TRBJ1-1 provide the parts outside the CDR3, is DTGVSQNPRHKITKRGQNVTFRCDPISEHNRLYWYRQTLGQGPEFLTYFQNEAQLEKSRLLSDRFSAERPKGSFSTLEIQRTEQGDSAMYLCASRPGQGNTEAFFGQGTRLTVV.

The V gene is TRBV5-1, the J gene TRBJ2-5, with D hard to call. The CDR3 sequence is 14 residues long. The germline gives CDR1 SGHRS, CDR2 YFSETQ. V was trimmed by 0 bases and J by 5 bases, leaving 11 bases between them. CDR3 sequence (DNA): TGCGCCAGCAGCTTGGGGCAGCCAGGCGAGACCCAGTACTTC. It specifies CASSLGQPGETQYF.

This chain connects TRBV5-1 to TRBJ2-1; 10 bases line up with TRBD1. This CDR3 has 16 amino acids. Trimming cost V 0 bases and J 3 bases; bases outside gene matches: 3. Per the germline V gene, CDR1 is SGHRS and CDR2 is YFSETQ. DNA for the CDR3: TGCGCCAGCAGCTTGGTCGGGACAGGGGTCTACAATGAGCAGTTCTTC. This encodes CASSLVGTGVYNEQFF.

The chain recombines TRBV5-1 with TRBJ2-7, with a weak D call TRBD2 (6 bases). Deletions cut 0 bases from V and 1 base from J, with 14 bases between. The CDR3 covers 16 residues. Germline V gene data show CDR1 as SGHRS and CDR2 as YFSETQ. In DNA, the CDR3 is TGCGCCAGCAGCTTGGGGACACTAGCTATTTCCTACGAGCAGTACTTC. Its translation is CASSLGTLAISYEQYF.

This clone has a single count. The genes are TRBV2 and TRBJ1-1; D is ambiguous. The CDR3 runs to 14 residues. Trimming stripped 3 bases from V and 5 bases from J, with 13 bases between. Germline CDR1 and CDR2: SNHLY and FYNNEI. The CDR3 reads CASSEIGVETEAFF. The CDR3 region has the DNA TGTGCCAGCAGTGAGATCGGGGTCGAGACTGAAGCTTTCTTT.

V gene TRBV2 combines with J gene TRBJ1-1; D gene ambiguous. Germline-derived CDR1 and CDR2 are SNHLY and FYNNEI. This CDR3 spans 17 amino acids. Trimming took 2 bases from V and 0 from J, leaving 16 bases between them. The CDR3 region has the DNA TGTGCCAGCAGTGAATCGGCGGGCGCCCCCATGAACACTGAAGCTTTCTTT. Amino acids: CASSESAGAPMNTEAFF.

The V gene is TRBV4-1, the J gene TRBJ1-4; D is uncertain. Trimming took 2 bases from V and 11 from J, leaving 9 bases between them. This CDR3 contains 12 residues. Per the germline V gene, CDR1 is MGHRA and CDR2 is YSYEKL. CDR3 in amino acids: CASSQSEEKLFF. Here the CDR3 DNA reads TGCGCCAGCAGCCAAAGTGAAGAGAAACTGTTTTTT.

This clone was recorded only once. This chain uses TRBV5-4 with TRBJ2-3, with 8 nucleotides matching TRBD1. The CDR3 totals 15 residues. Germline V CDR1 and CDR2: SGHNT, YYREEE (reference sequence). V was clipped by 3 bases and J by 0 bases; unmatched bases: 3. CDR3 DNA sequence: TGTGCCAGCAGCTCCCGGGACAGGAGCACAGATACGCAGTATTTT. Translation: CASSSRDRSTDTQYF.

This clone has a single count. The J gene is TRBJ1-4, the V gene TRBV7-9, with 9 bases aligning to TRBD1. V lost 3 bases and J lost 5; bases outside the gene matches: 4. This CDR3 spans 15 amino acids. CDR1 and CDR2 from the germline V gene are SEHNR and FQNEAQ (reference sequence). Written as DNA, the CDR3 is TGTGCCAGCAGCTTTTCCGGACAGGGGAATGAAAAACTGTTTTTT. It yields the protein CASSFSGQGNEKLFF. Using reference TRBV7-9 and TRBJ1-4 for the parts outside the CDR3, the full variable domain is DTGVSQNPRHKITKRGQNVTFRCDPISEHNRLYWYRQTLGQGPEFLTYFQNEAQLEKSRLLSDRFSAERPKGSFSTLEIQRTEQGDSAMYLCASSFSGQGNEKLFFGSGTQLSVL.

This clone was found once. This chain links TRBV4-2 with TRBJ1-2; D gene unclear. Germline V gives CDR1 LGHNA, CDR2 YNFKEQ. This CDR3 region has 16 residues. V was pared by 0 bases and J by 11 bases, with 22 bases between. Here the CDR3 reads CASSQDYSGLKRSYTF. Here the CDR3 DNA reads TGTGCCAGCAGCCAAGATTATTCAGGACTAAAGAGAAGTTACACCTTC.

J is TRBJ2-7 and V is TRBV7-9; TRBD1 aligns across 8 bases. After removal of 5 bases from V and 4 bases from J, the junction contained 1 base not matched to a gene. Germline V gene sequence: CDR1 SEHNR, CDR2 FQNEAQ (reference sequence). The CDR3 has 12 amino acids. For the CDR3, the DNA is TGTGCCAGCAGCCGGGACAGGTACGAGCAGTACTTC. Translating gives CASSRDRYEQYF.

This chain joins TRBV19 and TRBJ1-1; D not certain. V was shortened by 3 bases and J by 3 bases, with 8 bases between the two germline ends. Looked up from germline, CDR1 is LNHDA and CDR2 is SQIVND (reference sequence). This CDR3 is built from 13 residues. As DNA, the CDR3 is TGTGCCAGTAGTATGTTTCTATACACTGAAGCTTTCTTT. Translating it yields CASSMFLYTEAFF.

V gene TRBV7-3 combines with J gene TRBJ1-2; 7 positions match TRBD1. This CDR3 is built from 15 residues. Germline assignment: CDR1 SGHTA and CDR2 FQGTGA. Trimming at V came to 5 bases and at J to 1 base, leaving 7 bases not matched to a gene. In nucleotides, the CDR3 is TGTGCCAGCAGCCCCTCCGGGACAGTTAACTATGGCTACACCTTC. This sequence encodes CASSPSGTVNYGYTF. The variable domain in full, completed from reference TRBV7-3 and TRBJ1-2, reads GAGVSQTPSNKVTEKGKYVELRCDPISGHTALYWYRQSLGQGPEFLIYFQGTGAADDSGLPNDRFFAVRPEGSVSTLKIQRTERGDSAVYLCASSPSGTVNYGYTFGSGTRLTVV.